These 10 T cell receptor beta chains share one sample of origin, sequenced in a study of long-term antiretroviral therapy in people with HIV. This was the immunoSEQ v3.0 assay at survey level. Measured with immunoSEQ multiplex PCR; TCRdb has only the in-frame clones, and not every one. The repertoire consists of 45,000 or so clones, with over 90% occurring once and the leading ten covering approximately 2.2%. The sample consisted of unsorted PBMCs, taken around 9.2 years after starting antiretroviral therapy. These receptors originate from a man aged 25-40 years with HIV.

J is TRBJ2-2 and V is TRBV7-3, with 13 bases identical to TRBD2. The V gene's germline CDR1 is SGHTA and CDR2 FQGTGA. V shed 3 bases, J shed 5 bases, and the junction held 9 bases outside the gene matches. The CDR3 runs to 18 residues. CDR3 nucleotides: TGTGCCAGCAGCTTGGAGGGACTAGCGGGGAGCGGAACCGGGGAGCTGTTTTTT. This sequence encodes CASSLEGLAGSGTGELFF.

The rearrangement links TRBV9 to TRBJ1-3; D might be TRBD1 (5 bases). Germline V gene lookup returns CDR1 SGDLS and CDR2 YYNGEE. There are 18 residues in the CDR3. The ends were cut back, 3 bases at V and 0 bases at J, with 19 bases in the middle. The CDR3 nucleotides read TGTGCCAGCAGCGGGGAGGGACCTACAACTTACTCTGGAAACACCATATATTTT. Translation gives CASSGEGPTTYSGNTIYF.

This chain uses TRBV7-6 with TRBJ1-4; 7 positions agree with TRBD1. V dropped 5 bases and J dropped 3; count of bases not matched to a gene: 3. This CDR3 is 14 amino acids long. The germline V gene encodes CDR1 SGHVS and CDR2 FNYEAQ. CDR3 residues: CASSTGTANEKLFF. In DNA, the CDR3 is TGTGCCAGCAGCACCGGGACAGCTAATGAAAAACTGTTTTTT.

The chain has TRBV9 and TRBJ1-3; D unresolved. This CDR3 has 15 residues. The germline V gene encodes CDR1 SGDLS and CDR2 YYNGEE. V lost 4 bases to trimming and J lost 3 bases, with 14 bases between them. The CDR3 protein is CASSSGTDFGNTIYF. CDR3 sequence (DNA): TGTGCCAGCAGCTCCGGCACGGACTTTGGAAACACCATATATTTT.

J is TRBJ2-5 and V is TRBV7-9, with D perhaps TRBD1 or TRBD2 (5 bases each). This CDR3 is 13 amino acids long. Trimming shortened V by 5 bases and J by 6 bases, and 13 bases separated the two germline ends. Germline V lookup: CDR1 SEHNR, CDR2 FQNEAQ (reference sequence). DNA for the CDR3: TGTGCCAGCAGCCCCCAGGGAGTAAAGACCCAGTACTTC. It yields the protein CASSPQGVKTQYF.

The chain is built from TRBV19 and TRBJ1-1; perhaps TRBD1 as D (6 bases). This CDR3 is built from 15 residues. V lost 3 bases and J 4 bases, leaving 15 bases between the germline ends. Germline V gene lookup returns CDR1 LNHDA and CDR2 SQIVND (reference sequence). This CDR3 reads CASSMGGGAITEAFF. The CDR3 nucleotides read TGTGCCAGTAGTATGGGTGGGGGGGCGATCACTGAAGCTTTCTTT. Combining the CDR3 with reference TRBV19 and TRBJ1-1 gives the whole variable domain DGGITQSPKYLFRKEGQNVTLSCEQNLNHDAMYWYRQDPGQGLRLIYYSQIVNDFQKGDIAEGYSVSREKKESFPLTVTSAQKNPTAFYLCASSMGGGAITEAFFGQGTRLTVV.

The CDR3 region is CASSETSPGAGNTIYF. DNA for the CDR3: TGTGCCAGTAGCGAAACGAGTCCGGGGGCTGGAAACACCATATATTTT. This chain joins TRBV19 and TRBJ1-3, with D possibly being TRBD1 (5 bases). V shed 6 bases and J shed 2 bases, with 17 bases lying between them. Germline values: CDR1 LNHDA, CDR2 SQIVND (reference sequence). The CDR3 covers 16 residues.

This chain connects TRBV6-6 to TRBJ1-2; D is unresolved. The length of the CDR3 is 15 residues. Germline values: CDR1 MNHNY, CDR2 SVGAGI (reference sequence). The V end was cut by 0 bases, the J end by 0 bases, with 8 bases between. CDR3 loop: CASSYSTNTNYGYTF. As DNA, the CDR3 is TGTGCCAGCAGTTACTCGACCAATACTAACTATGGCTACACCTTC.

This chain uses TRBV7-9 with TRBJ2-2; D gene ambiguous. V dropped 0 bases and J dropped 6 bases, with 5 bases sitting between them. CDR1 SEHNR and CDR2 FQNEAQ come from the germline V gene (reference sequence). This CDR3 spans 13 amino acids. The CDR3 nucleotides are TGTGCCAGCAGCTTAGCGGGCGCCGGGGAGCTGTTTTTT. The encoded protein is CASSLAGAGELFF.

The rearrangement uses TRBV2 and TRBJ2-1; D uncertain. Looked up from germline, CDR1 is SNHLY and CDR2 is FYNNEI. The germline V and J ends were trimmed by 5 bases and 4 bases, with 9 bases remaining between them. The CDR3 is made up of 13 amino acids. CDR3 protein: CASSSYGYNEQFF. CDR3 DNA sequence: TGTGCCAGCAGTTCATACGGGTACAATGAGCAGTTCTTC.